This TCR beta chain is drawn from a study of blood T cell repertoires in COVID-19. Looking at the study overall: The United States, Italy and Spain provided the acute and convalescent COVID-19 samples.

The V gene's germline CDR1 is LGHDT and CDR2 YNNKEL (reference sequence). The V and J ends lost 0 bases and 5 bases respectively, with 5 bases between them. This CDR3 contains 14 residues. This clone was picked up a small number of times. Sequencing was performed with immunoSEQ multiplex PCR; in TCRdb, only in-frame clones are kept and a portion is missing. The data contain some 320,000 clones, around nine tenths of them singletons. This receptor was taken from a woman aged 45-59 years who had been exposed to COVID-19. The source material was PBMCs or T cells enriched from blood (not recorded which). The chain joins TRBV3-1 (or the pseudogene TRBV3-2) to TRBJ1-6; D call uncertain. This chain's CDR3 is CASSQDFNNSPLHF. For the CDR3, the DNA is TGTGCCAGCAGCCAAGATTTTAATAATTCACCCCTCCACTTT.